The rows below give T cell receptor beta chains drawn from one sample of a study of cytomegalovirus exposure and HLA in healthy donors. Generated by immunoSEQ multiplex PCR, the TCRdb table keeps only in-frame clones and is missing some. The sample contains 150,000 or so clones, approximately 80% of which appear only once. Sample: PBMCs. These receptors were obtained from a woman in her forties in good health and CMV-seronegative. Each CDR3 is given with its conserved first and last residue. Fields, in order: CDR3 protein, V gene.

CDR3 protein: CSATFTGELFF
V gene: TRBV20-1

CDR3 protein: CASSVARSGRAGDTQYF
V gene: TRBV9

CDR3 protein: CASNDARLGEQYF
V gene: TRBV19

CDR3 protein: CASSVIGERQPQHF
V gene: TRBV28

CDR3 protein: CASSTGVAGVNSQYF
V gene: TRBV19

CDR3 protein: CASSLSSGSYDTQYF
V gene: TRBV28

CDR3 protein: CASSFTGEETQYF
V gene: TRBV7-3

CDR3 protein: CASSLSDGNQPQHF
V gene: TRBV7-9

CDR3 protein: CASSLAAGKNIQYF
V gene: TRBV11-3

CDR3 protein: CASSDSDRGQPQHF
V gene: TRBV2

CDR3 protein: CASSLGLQKVEQYF
V gene: TRBV10-2

CDR3 protein: CASSSTAGDTQYF
V gene: TRBV5-1

CDR3 protein: CAISDPTRSSETQYF
V gene: TRBV10-3

CDR3 protein: CASSRGGGAKTDTQYF
V gene: TRBV13

CDR3 protein: CASSGPTGLDNEQFF
V gene: TRBV6-1

CDR3 protein: CASSVGDIRSMTYEQYF
V gene: TRBV9

CDR3 protein: CASSAGLAGGPITDTQYF
V gene: TRBV7-7

CDR3 protein: CASSPPEDRISYEQYF
V gene: TRBV7-9

CDR3 protein: CASSFKSPGTGGRGETQYF
V gene: TRBV7-2

CDR3 protein: CASSQAWAVATQYF
V gene: TRBV4-3

CDR3 protein: CASSHSYEQYF
V gene: TRBV11-2

CDR3 protein: CASSGGHPSLGYGYTF
V gene: TRBV25-1

CDR3 protein: CASSLLGVSYNEQFF
V gene: TRBV7-3

CDR3 protein: CASKWTSQETQYF
V gene: TRBV28